The entry below gives a single T cell receptor (beta chain) sequence along with its context. Deletions cut 7 bases from V and 4 bases from J, with 13 bases between. CDR1 and CDR2 from the germline V gene are MNHEY and SMNVEV (reference sequence). The CDR3 totals 13 residues. TCRdb keeps only in-frame clones here, not all; method: immunoSEQ multiplex PCR. The table records around 52,000 clones, about 83% of them present only once. This sample stems from a study of blood T cell repertoires in COVID-19. The source of this sequence is a human donor in a cohort sampled during active COVID-19. The sequencing sample was made of peripheral blood. The V and J genes are TRBV27 and TRBJ2-5; D ambiguous. CDR3 coding DNA: TGTGCCAGCATGGGTTGGAGCAGAGAGACCCAGTACTTC. Translation gives CASMGWSRETQYF.